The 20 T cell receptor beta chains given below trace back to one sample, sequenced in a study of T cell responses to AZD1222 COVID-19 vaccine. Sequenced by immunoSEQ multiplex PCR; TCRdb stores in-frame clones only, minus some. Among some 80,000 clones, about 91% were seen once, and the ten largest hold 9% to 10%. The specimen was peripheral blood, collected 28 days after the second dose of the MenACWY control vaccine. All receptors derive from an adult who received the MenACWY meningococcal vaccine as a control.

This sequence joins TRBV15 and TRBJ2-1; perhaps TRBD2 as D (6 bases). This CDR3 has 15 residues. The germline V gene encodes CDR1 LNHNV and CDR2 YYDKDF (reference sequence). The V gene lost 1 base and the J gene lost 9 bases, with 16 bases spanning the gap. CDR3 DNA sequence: TGTGCCACCAGCAGAGGGGGGGTAGTAGCGGCTGAGCAGTTCTTC. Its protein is CATSRGGVVAAEQFF.

The chain's CDR3 is CASTLSGQGAVNYGYTF. The CDR3 DNA reads TGTGCCAGCACTCTAAGTGGTCAGGGGGCAGTCAACTATGGCTACACCTTC. The rearrangement joins TRBV28 to TRBJ1-2; 8 bases are a match to TRBD1. This CDR3 comprises 17 residues. With V trimmed by 7 bases and J by 2 bases, 15 bases remained unmatched. Germline V lookup: CDR1 MDHEN, CDR2 SYDVKM.

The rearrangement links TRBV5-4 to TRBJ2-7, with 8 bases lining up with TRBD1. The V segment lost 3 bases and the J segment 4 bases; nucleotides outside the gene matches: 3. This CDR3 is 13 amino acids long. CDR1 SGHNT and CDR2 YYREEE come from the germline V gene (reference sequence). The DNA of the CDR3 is TGTGCCAGCAGCTATGGACAGGGATACGAGCAGTACTTC. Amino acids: CASSYGQGYEQYF. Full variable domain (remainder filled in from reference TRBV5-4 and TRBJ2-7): ETGVTQSPTHLIKTRGQQVTLRCSSQSGHNTVSWYQQALGQGPQFIFQYYREEENGRGNFPPRFSGLQFPNYSSELNVNALELDDSALYLCASSYGQGYEQYFGPGTRLTVT.

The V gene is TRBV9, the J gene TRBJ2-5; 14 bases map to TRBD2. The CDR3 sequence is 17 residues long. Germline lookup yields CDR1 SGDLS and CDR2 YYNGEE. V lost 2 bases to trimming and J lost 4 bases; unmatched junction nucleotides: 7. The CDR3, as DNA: TGTGCCAGCAGCGTGACTAGCGGGGGGGCCCGGGGAGAGACCCAGTACTTC. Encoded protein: CASSVTSGGARGETQYF.

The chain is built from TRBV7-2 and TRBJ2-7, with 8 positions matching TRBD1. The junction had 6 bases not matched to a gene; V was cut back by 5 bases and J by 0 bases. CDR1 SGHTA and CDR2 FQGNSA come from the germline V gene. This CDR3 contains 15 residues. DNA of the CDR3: TGTGCCAGCAGCGTAGACAGGGGATACTCCTACGAGCAGTACTTC. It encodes CASSVDRGYSYEQYF.

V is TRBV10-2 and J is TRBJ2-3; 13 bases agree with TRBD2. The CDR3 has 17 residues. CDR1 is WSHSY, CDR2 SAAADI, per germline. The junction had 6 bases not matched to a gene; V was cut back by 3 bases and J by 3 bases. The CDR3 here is CASSDPRTSGGTDTQYF. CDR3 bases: TGCGCCAGCAGTGACCCTCGGACTAGCGGGGGAACAGATACGCAGTATTTT.

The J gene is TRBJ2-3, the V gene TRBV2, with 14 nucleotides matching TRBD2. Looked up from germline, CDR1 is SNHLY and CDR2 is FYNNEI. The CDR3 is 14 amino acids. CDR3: CGTSGGPGTDTQYF. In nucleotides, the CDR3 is TGTGGGACTAGCGGGGGGCCGGGTACAGATACGCAGTATTTT.

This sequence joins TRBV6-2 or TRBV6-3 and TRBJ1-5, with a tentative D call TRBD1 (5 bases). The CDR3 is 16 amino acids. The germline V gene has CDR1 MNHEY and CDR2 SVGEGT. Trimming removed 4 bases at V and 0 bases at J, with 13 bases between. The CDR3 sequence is CASSSTGVSSNQPQHF. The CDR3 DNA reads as TGTGCCAGCAGTTCGACGGGGGTTAGTAGCAATCAGCCCCAGCATTTT.

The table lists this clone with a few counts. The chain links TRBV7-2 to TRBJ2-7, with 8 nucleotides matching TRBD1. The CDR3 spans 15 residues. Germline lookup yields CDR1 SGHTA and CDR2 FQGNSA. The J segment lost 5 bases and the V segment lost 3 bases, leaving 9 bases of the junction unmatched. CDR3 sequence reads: CASSFRGRGLDEQYF. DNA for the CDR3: TGTGCCAGCAGCTTCCGGGGCAGGGGGCTCGACGAGCAGTACTTC.

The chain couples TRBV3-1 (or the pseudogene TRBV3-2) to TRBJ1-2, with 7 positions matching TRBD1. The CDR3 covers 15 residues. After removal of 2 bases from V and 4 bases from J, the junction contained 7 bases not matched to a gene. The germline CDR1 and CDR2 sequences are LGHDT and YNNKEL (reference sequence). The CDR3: CASSQLDREIYGYTF. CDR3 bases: TGTGCCAGCAGCCAACTAGACAGGGAAATCTATGGCTACACCTTC.

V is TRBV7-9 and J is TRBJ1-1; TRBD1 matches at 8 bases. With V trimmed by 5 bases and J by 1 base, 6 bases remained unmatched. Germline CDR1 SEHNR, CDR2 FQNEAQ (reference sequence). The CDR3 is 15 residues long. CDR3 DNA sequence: TGTGCCAGCAGCCCCGGGGACAGGACGAACACTGAAGCTTTCTTT. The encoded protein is CASSPGDRTNTEAFF. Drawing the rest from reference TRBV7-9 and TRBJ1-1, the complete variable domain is DTGVSQNPRHKITKRGQNVTFRCDPISEHNRLYWYRQTLGQGPEFLTYFQNEAQLEKSRLLSDRFSAERPKGSFSTLEIQRTEQGDSAMYLCASSPGDRTNTEAFFGQGTRLTVV.

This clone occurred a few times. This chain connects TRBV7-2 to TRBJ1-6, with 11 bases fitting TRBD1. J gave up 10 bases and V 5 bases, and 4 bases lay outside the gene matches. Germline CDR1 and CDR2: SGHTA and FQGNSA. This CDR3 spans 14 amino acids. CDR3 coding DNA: TGTGCCAGCAGCCAGGGACAGGGGGACTCACCCCTCCACTTT. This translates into CASSQGQGDSPLHF.

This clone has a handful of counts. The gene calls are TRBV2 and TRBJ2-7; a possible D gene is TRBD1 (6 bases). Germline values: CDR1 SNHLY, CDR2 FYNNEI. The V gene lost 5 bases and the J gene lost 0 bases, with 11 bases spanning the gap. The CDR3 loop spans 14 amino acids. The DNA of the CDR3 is TGTGCCAGCAGTCACAGGGAGAGCTCCTACGAGCAGTACTTC. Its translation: CASSHRESSYEQYF.

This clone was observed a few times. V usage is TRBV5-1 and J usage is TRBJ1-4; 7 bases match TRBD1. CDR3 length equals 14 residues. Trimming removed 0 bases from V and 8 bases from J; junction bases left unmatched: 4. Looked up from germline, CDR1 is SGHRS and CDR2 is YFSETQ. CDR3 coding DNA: TGCGCCAGCAGCTTGGCTCGGACAGGAGAAAAACTGTTTTTT. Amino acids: CASSLARTGEKLFF.

Written as DNA, the CDR3 is TGTGCCAGCTCACCCGGACAGGGGCCGAACACTGAAGCTTTCTTT. Translated: CASSPGQGPNTEAFF. The rearrangement links TRBV18 to TRBJ1-1; 9 nucleotides agree with TRBD1. The CDR3 is made up of 15 amino acids. Trimming took 3 bases from V and 1 from J; bases not matched to a gene: 3. The germline gives CDR1 KGHSH, CDR2 LQKENI.

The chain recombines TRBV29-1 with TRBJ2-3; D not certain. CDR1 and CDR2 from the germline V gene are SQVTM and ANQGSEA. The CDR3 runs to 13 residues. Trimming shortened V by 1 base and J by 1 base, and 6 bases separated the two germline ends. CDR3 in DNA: TGCAGCGTTGAAGTTAGTGGCACAGATACGCAGTATTTT. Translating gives CSVEVSGTDTQYF.

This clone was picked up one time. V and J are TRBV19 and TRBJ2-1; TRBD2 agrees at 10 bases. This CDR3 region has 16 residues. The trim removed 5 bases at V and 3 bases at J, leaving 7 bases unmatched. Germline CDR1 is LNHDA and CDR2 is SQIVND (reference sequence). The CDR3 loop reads CASSLTGTSVYNEQFF. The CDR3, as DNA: TGTGCCAGTAGTCTAACCGGGACTAGCGTCTACAATGAGCAGTTCTTC.

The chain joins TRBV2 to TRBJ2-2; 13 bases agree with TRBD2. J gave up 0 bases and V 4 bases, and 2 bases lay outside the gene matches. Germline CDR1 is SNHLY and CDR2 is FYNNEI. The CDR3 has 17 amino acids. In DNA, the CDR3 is TGTGCCAGCAGTGGGACTAGCGGGAGAGCGAACACCGGGGAGCTGTTTTTT. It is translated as CASSGTSGRANTGELFF.

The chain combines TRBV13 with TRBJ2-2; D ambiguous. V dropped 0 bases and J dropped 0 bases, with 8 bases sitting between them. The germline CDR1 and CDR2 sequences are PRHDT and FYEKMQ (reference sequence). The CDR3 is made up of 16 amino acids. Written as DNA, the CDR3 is TGTGCCAGCAGCTTAGGCCGTCCTCCGAACACCGGGGAGCTGTTTTTT. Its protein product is CASSLGRPPNTGELFF.

The CDR3 protein is CASSPRGTIGKETQYF. The CDR3 region has the DNA TGTGCCAGCAGCCCCCGGGGCACAATTGGGAAAGAGACCCAGTACTTC. The chain links TRBV3-1 (or the pseudogene TRBV3-2) to TRBJ2-5; D tentatively fits TRBD1 or TRBD2 (5 bases each). Looked up from germline, CDR1 is LGHDT and CDR2 is YNNKEL (reference sequence). The V end was cut by 4 bases, the J end by 3 bases, with 18 bases between. There are 16 residues in the CDR3.